Only a few counts were recorded for the clone carrying this TCR beta chain. Its antigen is undetermined. The TCR beta cDNA libraries carried unique molecular identifiers. TCRdb reanalysed the PCR reads using MiXCR and keeps one entry per CDR3 protein. The data contain 650,000 to 900,000 distinct CDR3 sequences, around 46% of them singletons. V gave up 3 bases and J gave up 1 base; unmatched junction bases: 3. Per the germline V gene, CDR1 is SGDLS and CDR2 is YYNGEE. The CDR3 consists of 15 residues. The data stem from a study of post-analysis software for immune sequencing data. Findings and caveats of the study: The five TRBV segments detected at higher frequency in patients than in controls included TRBV5-6, TRBV5-1 and TRBV20-1. Clustering by F measure revealed strong co-clustering among samples prepared together in one batch. Significantly lower normalized Chao1 diversity was found in patients with multiple sclerosis relative to controls.

The chain combines TRBV9 with TRBJ2-7, with 11 nucleotides matching TRBD2. This receptor was obtained from a girl under 18 with multiple sclerosis. The sequenced material came from blood. CDR3: CASSDGTSGSYEQYF. The CDR3 bases are TGTGCCAGCAGCGACGGGACTAGCGGTTCCTACGAGCAGTACTTC.